These 16 T cell receptor beta chains were all obtained from the same sample, sequenced in a study of PD-1 blockade in classical Hodgkin lymphoma. Each patient relapsed following autologous stem cell transplantation, and prior brentuximab vedotin exposure differed. The assay was immunoSEQ multiplex PCR, and TCRdb's table has in-frame clones only and misses some. Among around 150,000 clones listed, around 84% were seen once. The starting material was peripheral blood mononuclear cells (PBMCs), obtained before the second cycle of nivolumab. These receptors originate from a human donor with classical Hodgkin lymphoma.

The chain has TRBV6-1 and TRBJ1-2; maybe TRBD1 (5 bases). V was shortened by 3 bases and J by 7 bases, with 12 bases between the two germline ends. In germline, CDR1 is MNHNS, CDR2 SASEGT. The CDR3 contains 13 residues. DNA for the CDR3: TGTGCCAGCAGTGACGCCGGGGGTTTTGGCTACACCTTC. Translation gives CASSDAGGFGYTF.

V gene TRBV4-1 combines with J gene TRBJ1-2, with unresolved D. The CDR3 sequence is 14 residues long. Germline assignment: CDR1 MGHRA and CDR2 YSYEKL. Trimming removed 5 bases from V and 7 bases from J, with 17 bases in between. CDR3 nucleotides: TGCGCCAGCAGCGATATGGGTTTTTGGTTTGGCTACACCTTC. It is translated as CASSDMGFWFGYTF.

The chain recombines TRBV6-5 with TRBJ1-5; D might be TRBD1 (6 bases). The CDR3 loop spans 13 amino acids. CDR1 MNHEY and CDR2 SVGAGI come from the germline V gene. V was clipped by 6 bases and J by 6 bases, with 12 bases between them. CDR3 bases: TGTGCCAGCAGGAGGACAGTCAGTCAGCCCCAGCATTTT. It specifies CASRRTVSQPQHF.

The rearrangement links TRBV6-6 to TRBJ2-5, with D possibly called TRBD1 or TRBD2 (5 bases each). The CDR3 totals 16 residues. V gave up 0 bases and J gave up 7 bases, with 18 bases separating them. The germline V gene has CDR1 MNHNY and CDR2 SVGAGI (reference sequence). CDR3 coding DNA: TGTGCCAGCAGTTACTCTCCCGATTGGGAGAGGGGGACCCAGTACTTC. Protein product: CASSYSPDWERGTQYF.

The rearrangement uses TRBV29-1 and TRBJ2-2, with 9 bases lining up with TRBD2. J lost 7 bases, V lost 1 base, and 7 bases had no gene match. The CDR3 extends over 15 amino acids. The germline gives CDR1 SQVTM, CDR2 ANQGSEA. The CDR3 DNA sequence: TGCAGCGTTGAAGTAGCGGGAGCCCGTGGCGGGGAGCTGTTTTTT. Protein product: CSVEVAGARGGELFF.

There are a few counts of this clone. The chain joins TRBV5-1 to TRBJ2-6, with D perhaps matching TRBD2 (7 bases). This CDR3 has 14 residues. Trimming took 4 bases from V and 4 from J, leaving 9 bases between them. Germline CDR1 and CDR2: SGHRS and YFSETQ. CDR3 sequence: CASSAGAGANVLTF. The CDR3 DNA sequence: TGCGCCAGCAGCGCGGGGGCCGGGGCCAACGTCCTGACTTTC.

J is TRBJ2-7 and V is TRBV1; the table's D call TRBD2 went unverified against the DNA. TRBV1 is a known pseudogene. This CDR3 is built from 18 residues. CDR3 sequence reads: CTSSQDPTGGHLSYEQYF. The CDR3 DNA sequence: TGCACCAGCAGCCAAGATCCAACGGGAGGGCACCTCTCCTACGAGCAGTACTTC.

The V gene is TRBV5-1, the J gene TRBJ2-6; D is unresolved. Germline V gene sequence: CDR1 SGHRS, CDR2 YFSETQ. Deletions cut 0 bases from V and 0 bases from J, with 4 bases between. This CDR3 is built from 15 residues. In DNA form, the CDR3 reads TGCGCCAGCAGCTTGGACAACTCTGGGGCCAACGTCCTGACTTTC. Its translation is CASSLDNSGANVLTF.

The CDR3 spells CASVGGYNSPLHF. The CDR3 coding sequence is TGTGCCAGCGTCGGAGGGTATAATTCACCCCTCCACTTT. The chain is built from TRBV6-1 and TRBJ1-6; no definite D call. This CDR3 region has 13 residues. Germline V gene data show CDR1 as MNHNS and CDR2 as SASEGT. V lost 8 bases to trimming and J lost 4 bases, with 9 bases between them.

About this clone: Other DNA variants within this sample encode the same CDR3. The rearrangement uses TRBV9 and TRBJ2-7; 8 bases fit TRBD1. The CDR3 covers 13 residues. The V and J ends lost 0 bases and 6 bases, in that order; junction bases with no gene match: 2. Germline V gene lookup returns CDR1 SGDLS and CDR2 YYNGEE. The chain's CDR3 is CASSVGTGIEQYF. CDR3 nucleotide sequence: TGTGCCAGCAGCGTAGGGACAGGGATCGAGCAGTACTTC.

This chain links TRBV7-9 with TRBJ1-2, with D hard to call. The CDR3 covers 15 residues. The germline V gene has CDR1 SEHNR and CDR2 FQNEAQ (reference sequence). V was shortened by 5 bases and J by 3 bases, with 16 bases between the two germline ends. The chain's CDR3 is CASSHYSGPYYGYTF. CDR3 DNA: TGTGCCAGCAGCCACTATTCCGGGCCCTACTATGGCTACACCTTC.

The genes are TRBV15 and TRBJ2-7; D is ambiguous. The germline V gene has CDR1 LNHNV and CDR2 YYDKDF (reference sequence). The length of the CDR3 is 14 residues. The ends were cut back, 0 bases at V and 3 bases at J, with 9 bases in the middle. The DNA for the CDR3 is TGTGCCACCAGCAGAGAGTTAGGAAACTACGAGCAGTACTTC. Residues: CATSRELGNYEQYF.

The genes are TRBV25-1 and TRBJ2-2; the D is unclear. Germline-derived CDR1 and CDR2 are MGHDK and SYGVNS. The V gene lost 3 bases and the J gene lost 6 bases, with 8 bases spanning the gap. There are 13 residues in the CDR3. CDR3 DNA sequence: TGTGCCAGCAGTGATCGGTTTTCCGGGGAGCTGTTTTTT. It specifies CASSDRFSGELFF.

This CDR3 is CASSVDGLAVPYEQYF. DNA of the CDR3: TGTGCCAGCAGCGTAGACGGACTAGCGGTGCCCTACGAGCAGTACTTC. The rearrangement joins TRBV9 to TRBJ2-7, with TRBD2 identical over 10 bases. J gave up 2 bases and V 0 bases, and 5 bases lay outside the gene matches. This CDR3 has 16 amino acids. Germline CDR1 SGDLS, CDR2 YYNGEE.

The V and J genes are TRBV7-9 and TRBJ1-3; no definite D call. The V gene's germline CDR1 is SEHNR and CDR2 FQNEAQ (reference sequence). This CDR3 is built from 14 residues. With 1 base removed from V and 3 bases from J, the gap between germline ends came to 7 bases. In DNA form, the CDR3 reads TGTGCCAGCAGCTTAGGAACAGTTGGAAACACCATATATTTT. Encoded protein: CASSLGTVGNTIYF.

This chain connects TRBV5-1 to TRBJ2-2; 7 nucleotides match TRBD2. Germline V gives CDR1 SGHRS, CDR2 YFSETQ. Trimming removed 0 bases from V and 3 bases from J; junction bases left unmatched: 8. The CDR3 totals 17 residues. The CDR3 is CASSLAPSGTDTGELFF. CDR3 sequence (DNA): TGCGCCAGCAGCTTGGCTCCCAGCGGGACGGACACCGGGGAGCTGTTTTTT.